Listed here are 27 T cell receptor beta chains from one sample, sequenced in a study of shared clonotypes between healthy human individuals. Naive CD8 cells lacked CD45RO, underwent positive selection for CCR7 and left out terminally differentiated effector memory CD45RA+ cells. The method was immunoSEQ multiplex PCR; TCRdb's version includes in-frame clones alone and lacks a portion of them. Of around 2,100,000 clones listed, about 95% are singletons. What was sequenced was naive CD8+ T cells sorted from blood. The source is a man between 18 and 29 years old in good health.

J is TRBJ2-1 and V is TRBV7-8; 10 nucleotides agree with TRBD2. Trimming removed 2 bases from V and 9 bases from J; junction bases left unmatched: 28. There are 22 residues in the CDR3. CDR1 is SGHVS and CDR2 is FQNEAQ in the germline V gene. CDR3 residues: CASSLLQGDVSGRSIFPIEQFF. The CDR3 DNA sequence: TGTGCCAGCAGCTTATTGCAAGGGGATGTTAGCGGGAGGTCAATTTTCCCCATTGAGCAGTTCTTC.

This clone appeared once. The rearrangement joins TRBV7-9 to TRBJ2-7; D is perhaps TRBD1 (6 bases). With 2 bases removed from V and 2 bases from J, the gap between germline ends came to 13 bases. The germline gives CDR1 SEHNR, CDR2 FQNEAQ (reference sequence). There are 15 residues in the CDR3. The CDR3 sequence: CASSLLDRKPYEQYF. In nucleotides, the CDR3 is TGTGCCAGCAGCTTACTCGACAGGAAACCCTACGAGCAGTACTTC.

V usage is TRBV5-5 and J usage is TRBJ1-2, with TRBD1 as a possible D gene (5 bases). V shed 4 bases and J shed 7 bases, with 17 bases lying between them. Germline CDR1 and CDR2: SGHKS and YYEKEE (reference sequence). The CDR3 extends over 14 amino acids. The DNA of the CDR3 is TGTGCCAGCAGCCGGGACGTCCTGGGGGTTGGCTACACCTTC. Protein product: CASSRDVLGVGYTF.

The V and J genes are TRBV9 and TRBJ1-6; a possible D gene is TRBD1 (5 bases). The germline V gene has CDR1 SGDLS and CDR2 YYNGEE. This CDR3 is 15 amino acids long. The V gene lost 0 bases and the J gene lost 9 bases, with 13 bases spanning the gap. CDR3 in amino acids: CASSVVGASGSPLHF. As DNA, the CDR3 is TGTGCCAGCAGCGTAGTAGGGGCGAGCGGTTCACCCCTCCACTTT.

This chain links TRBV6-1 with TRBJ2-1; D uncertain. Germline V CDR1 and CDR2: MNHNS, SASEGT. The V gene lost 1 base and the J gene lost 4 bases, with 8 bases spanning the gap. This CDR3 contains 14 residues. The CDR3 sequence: CASSEEGPYNEQFF. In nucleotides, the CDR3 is TGTGCCAGCAGTGAAGAAGGACCGTACAATGAGCAGTTCTTC.

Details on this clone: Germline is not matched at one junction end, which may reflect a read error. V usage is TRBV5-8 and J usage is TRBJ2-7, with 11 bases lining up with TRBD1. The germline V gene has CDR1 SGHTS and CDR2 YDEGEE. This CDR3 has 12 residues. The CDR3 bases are TGTGCCAGCAGCTTGAACGCCGGACAGGGGGCCTTC. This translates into CASSLNAGQGAF.

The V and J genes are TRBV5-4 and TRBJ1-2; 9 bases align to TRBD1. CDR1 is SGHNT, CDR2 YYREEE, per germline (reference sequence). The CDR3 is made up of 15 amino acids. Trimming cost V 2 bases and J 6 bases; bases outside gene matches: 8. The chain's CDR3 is CASSLPGQGNHGYTF. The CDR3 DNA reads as TGTGCCAGCAGCTTACCCGGACAGGGGAATCATGGCTACACCTTC.

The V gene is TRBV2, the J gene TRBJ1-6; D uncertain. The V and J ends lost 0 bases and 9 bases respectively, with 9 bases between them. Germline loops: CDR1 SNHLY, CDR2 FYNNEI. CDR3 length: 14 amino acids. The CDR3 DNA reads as TGTGCCAGCAGTGAAGCAGGATTTGGTTCACCCCTCCACTTT. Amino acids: CASSEAGFGSPLHF.

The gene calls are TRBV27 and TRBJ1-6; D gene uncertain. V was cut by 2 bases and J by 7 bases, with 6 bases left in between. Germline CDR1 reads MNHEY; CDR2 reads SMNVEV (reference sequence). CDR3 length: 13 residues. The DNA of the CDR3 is TGTGCCAGCAGTTTAACAGACAATTCACCCCTCCACTTT. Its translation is CASSLTDNSPLHF.

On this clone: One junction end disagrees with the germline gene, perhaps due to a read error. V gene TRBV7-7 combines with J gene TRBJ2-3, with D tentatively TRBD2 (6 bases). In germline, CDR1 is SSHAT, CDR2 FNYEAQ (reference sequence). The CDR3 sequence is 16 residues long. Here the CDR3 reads CASSLGGPAEADTQYF. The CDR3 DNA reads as TGTGCTAGCAGCTTAGGAGGGCCAGCGGAGGCAGATACGCAGTATTTT.

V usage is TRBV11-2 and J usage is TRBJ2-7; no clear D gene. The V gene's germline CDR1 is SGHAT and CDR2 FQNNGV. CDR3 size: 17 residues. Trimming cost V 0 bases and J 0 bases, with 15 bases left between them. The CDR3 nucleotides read TGTGCCAGCAGCTTAGATCCCACCCGGACCTACTCCTACGAGCAGTACTTC. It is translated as CASSLDPTRTYSYEQYF.

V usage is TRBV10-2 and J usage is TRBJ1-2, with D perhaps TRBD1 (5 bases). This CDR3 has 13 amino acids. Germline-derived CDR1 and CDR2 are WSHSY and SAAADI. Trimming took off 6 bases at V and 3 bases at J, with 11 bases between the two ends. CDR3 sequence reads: CASRDLTDYGYTF. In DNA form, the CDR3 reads TGCGCCAGCAGGGACCTGACAGACTATGGCTACACCTTC.

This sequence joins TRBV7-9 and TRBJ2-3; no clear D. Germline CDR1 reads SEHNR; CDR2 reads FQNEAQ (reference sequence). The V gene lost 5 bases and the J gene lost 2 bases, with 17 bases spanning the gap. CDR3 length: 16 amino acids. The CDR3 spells CASSQHISGPTDTQYF. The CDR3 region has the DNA TGTGCCAGCAGCCAACACATATCTGGACCCACAGATACGCAGTATTTT.

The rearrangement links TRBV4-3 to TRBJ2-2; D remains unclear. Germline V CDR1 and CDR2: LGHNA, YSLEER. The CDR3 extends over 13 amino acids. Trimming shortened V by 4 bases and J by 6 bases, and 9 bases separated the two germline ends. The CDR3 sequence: CASSPHLSGELFF. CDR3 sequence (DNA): TGCGCCAGCAGCCCCCACTTGTCCGGGGAGCTGTTTTTT.

CDR3 sequence (DNA): TGTGCCAGCAGCGTAGACAGTCTCACAGATACGCAGTATTTT. The encoded protein is CASSVDSLTDTQYF. V is TRBV9 and J is TRBJ2-3, with D uncertain. The V gene lost 0 bases and the J gene lost 2 bases, with 7 bases spanning the gap. Germline V gene sequence: CDR1 SGDLS, CDR2 YYNGEE. The CDR3 consists of 14 residues.

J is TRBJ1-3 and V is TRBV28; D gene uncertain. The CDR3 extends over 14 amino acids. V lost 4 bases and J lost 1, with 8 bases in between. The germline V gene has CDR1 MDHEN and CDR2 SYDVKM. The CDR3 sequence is CASSSEWSGNTIYF. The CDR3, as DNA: TGTGCCAGCAGTTCGGAATGGTCTGGAAACACCATATATTTT.

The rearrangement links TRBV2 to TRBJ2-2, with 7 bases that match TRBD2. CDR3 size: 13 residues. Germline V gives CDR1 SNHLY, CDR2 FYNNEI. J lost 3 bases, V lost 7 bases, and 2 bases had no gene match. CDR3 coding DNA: TGTGCCAGCACTAGCGGTTACACCGGGGAGCTGTTTTTT. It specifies CASTSGYTGELFF.

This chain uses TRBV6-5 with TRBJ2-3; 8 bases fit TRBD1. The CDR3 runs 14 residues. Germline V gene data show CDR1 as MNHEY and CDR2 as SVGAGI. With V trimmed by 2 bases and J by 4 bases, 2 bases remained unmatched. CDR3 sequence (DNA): TGTGCCAGCAGTTACAAACAGGGGGCAGATACGCAGTATTTT. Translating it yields CASSYKQGADTQYF.

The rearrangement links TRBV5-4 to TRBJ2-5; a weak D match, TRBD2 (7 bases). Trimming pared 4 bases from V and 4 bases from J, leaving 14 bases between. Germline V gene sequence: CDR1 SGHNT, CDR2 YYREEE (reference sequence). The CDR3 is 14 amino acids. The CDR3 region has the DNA TGTGCCAGCAGCGCACGGGGGGCTGTAGAGACCCAGTACTTC. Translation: CASSARGAVETQYF.

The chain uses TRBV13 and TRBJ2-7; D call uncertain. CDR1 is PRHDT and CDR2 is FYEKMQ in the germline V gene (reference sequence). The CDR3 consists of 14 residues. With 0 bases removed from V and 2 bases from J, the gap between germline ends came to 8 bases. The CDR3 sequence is CASSLGQAAYEQYF. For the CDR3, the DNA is TGTGCCAGCAGCTTAGGGCAGGCAGCCTACGAGCAGTACTTC.

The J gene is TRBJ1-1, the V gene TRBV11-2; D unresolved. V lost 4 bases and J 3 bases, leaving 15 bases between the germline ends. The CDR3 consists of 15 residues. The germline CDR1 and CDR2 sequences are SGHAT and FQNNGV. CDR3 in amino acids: CASSSVAGRHTEAFF. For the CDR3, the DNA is TGTGCCAGCAGCTCCGTAGCCGGCCGGCACACTGAAGCTTTCTTT.

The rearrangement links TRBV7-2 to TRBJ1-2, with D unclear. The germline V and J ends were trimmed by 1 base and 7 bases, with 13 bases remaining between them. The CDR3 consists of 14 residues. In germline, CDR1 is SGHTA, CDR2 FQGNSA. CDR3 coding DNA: TGTGCCAGCAGCTTAGTGGGCACTTCTCTTGGCTACACCTTC. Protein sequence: CASSLVGTSLGYTF. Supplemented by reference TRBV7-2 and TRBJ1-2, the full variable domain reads GAGVSQSPSNKVTEKGKDVELRCDPISGHTALYWYRQSLGQGLEFLIYFQGNSAPDKSGLPSDRFSAERTGGSVSTLTIQRTQQEDSAVYLCASSLVGTSLGYTFGSGTRLTVV.

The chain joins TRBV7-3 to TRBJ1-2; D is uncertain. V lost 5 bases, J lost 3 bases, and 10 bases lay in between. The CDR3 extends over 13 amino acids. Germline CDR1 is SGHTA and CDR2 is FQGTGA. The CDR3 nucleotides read TGTGCCAGCAGCGAGATTGGCGACTATGGCTACACCTTC. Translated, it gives CASSEIGDYGYTF. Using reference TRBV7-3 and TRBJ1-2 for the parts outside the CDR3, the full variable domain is GAGVSQTPSNKVTEKGKYVELRCDPISGHTALYWYRQSLGQGPEFLIYFQGTGAADDSGLPNDRFFAVRPEGSVSTLKIQRTERGDSAVYLCASSEIGDYGYTFGSGTRLTVV.

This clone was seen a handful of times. The CDR3, as DNA: TGTGCCATCAGGACGACCGACAGGGACTATGGCTACACCTTC. This sequence encodes CAIRTTDRDYGYTF. The chain uses TRBV10-3 and TRBJ1-2; TRBD1 aligns across 7 bases. Germline V gene sequence: CDR1 ENHRY, CDR2 SYGVKD. V lost 6 bases to trimming and J lost 3 bases; unmatched junction nucleotides: 7. The CDR3 is 14 amino acids.

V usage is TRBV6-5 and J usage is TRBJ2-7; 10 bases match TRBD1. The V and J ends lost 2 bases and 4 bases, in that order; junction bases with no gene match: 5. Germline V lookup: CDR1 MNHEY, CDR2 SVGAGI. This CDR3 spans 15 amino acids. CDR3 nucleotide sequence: TGTGCCAGCAGTTACCCGGACAGGGGGATATACGAGCAGTACTTC. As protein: CASSYPDRGIYEQYF.

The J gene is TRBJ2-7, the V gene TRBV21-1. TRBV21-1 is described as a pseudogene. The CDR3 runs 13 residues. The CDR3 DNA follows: TGTGCCAGCAGCAAGGTCTTATCCTACGAGCAGTACTTC. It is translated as CASSKVLSYEQYF.

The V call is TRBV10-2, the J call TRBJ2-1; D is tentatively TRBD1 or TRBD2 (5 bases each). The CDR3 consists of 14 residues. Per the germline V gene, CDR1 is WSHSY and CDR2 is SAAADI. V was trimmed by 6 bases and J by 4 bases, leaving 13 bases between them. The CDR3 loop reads CASRWGTGYNEQFF. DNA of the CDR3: TGCGCCAGCAGGTGGGGGACGGGTTACAATGAGCAGTTCTTC.